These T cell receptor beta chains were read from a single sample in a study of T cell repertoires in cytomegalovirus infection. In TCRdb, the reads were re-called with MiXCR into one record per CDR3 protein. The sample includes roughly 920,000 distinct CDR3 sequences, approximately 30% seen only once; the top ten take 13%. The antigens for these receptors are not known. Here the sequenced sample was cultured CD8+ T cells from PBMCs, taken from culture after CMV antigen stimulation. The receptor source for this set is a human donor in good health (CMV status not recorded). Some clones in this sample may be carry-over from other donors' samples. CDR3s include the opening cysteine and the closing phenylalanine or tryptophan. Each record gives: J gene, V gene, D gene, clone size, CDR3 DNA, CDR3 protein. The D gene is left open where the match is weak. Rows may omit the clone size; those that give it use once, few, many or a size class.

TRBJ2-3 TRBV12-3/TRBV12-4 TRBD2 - TGTGCCAGCAGCAGTTCTAGCGGGGGGATAACAGATACGCAGTATTTT CASSSSSGGITDTQYF
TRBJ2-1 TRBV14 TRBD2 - TGTGCCAGCAGCCAAGATATGTCTAGCGGGGGGGCGAATGAGCAGTTCTTC CASSQDMSSGGANEQFF
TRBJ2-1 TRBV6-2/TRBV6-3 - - TGTGCCAGCAGACCGATGGCCTCACCCATGGACAATGAGCAGTTCTTC CASRPMASPMDNEQFF
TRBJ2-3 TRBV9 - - TGTGCCAGCAGCTCTGCTCCGGATACGCAGTATTTT CASSSAPDTQYF
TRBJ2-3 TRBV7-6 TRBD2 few TGTGCCAGCACCCTAGCGGGGATGAGCACAGATACGCAGTATTTT CASTLAGMSTDTQYF
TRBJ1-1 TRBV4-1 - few TGCGCCAGCAGCCAAGATGAAGGGGCGAATGTTGAAGCTTTCTTT CASSQDEGANVEAFF
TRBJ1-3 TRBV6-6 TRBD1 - TGTGCCAGCGGGGGGACAGGGCTCTCTGGAAACACCATATATTTT CASGGTGLSGNTIYF
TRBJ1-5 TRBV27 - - TGTGCCAGCAGTTTATCCTACGCGGGAAGCAATCAGCCCCAGCATTTT CASSLSYAGSNQPQHF
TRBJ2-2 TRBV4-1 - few TGCGCCAGCAGCCAAATAGTCGGGGGGAACACCGGGGAGCTGTTTTTT CASSQIVGGNTGELFF
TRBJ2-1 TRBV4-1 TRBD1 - TGCGCCAGCGGTTCGGCAGGGGGCACCTACAATGAGCAGTTCTTC CASGSAGGTYNEQFF
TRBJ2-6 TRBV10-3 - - TGTGCCATCAGTGAAACACATACCTCTGGGGCCAACGTCCTGACTTTC CAISETHTSGANVLTF
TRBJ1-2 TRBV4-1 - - TGCGCCAGCAGCCACCTAGGACAGTCGAGTGGCTACACCTTC CASSHLGQSSGYTF
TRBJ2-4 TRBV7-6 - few TGTGCCAGCAGCTTGGCGGAAGGGGAAAACATTCAGTACTTC CASSLAEGENIQYF
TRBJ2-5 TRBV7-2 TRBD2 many TGTGCCAGCAGGACTAGCGGGGGGGCCCGGAAGGATGAGACCCAGTACTTC CASRTSGGARKDETQYF
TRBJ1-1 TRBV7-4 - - TGTGCCAGCAGCTTAGCTTTCGGGGCTGAAGCTTTCTTT CASSLAFGAEAFF
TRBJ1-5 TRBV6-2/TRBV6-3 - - TGTGCCAGCAGTGAGTACTCTAGGCCCCAGCATTTT CASSEYSRPQHF
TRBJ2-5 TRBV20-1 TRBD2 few TGCAGTGCTAGAGACCCTAGCGGGGTCTTGGTGGCCCAGTACTTC CSARDPSGVLVAQYF
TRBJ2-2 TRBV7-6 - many TGTGCCAGCAGCCCTTTTATCGTCGGACACACCGGGGAGCTGTTTTTT CASSPFIVGHTGELFF
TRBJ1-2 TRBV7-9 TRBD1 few TGTGCCAGCAGCTTAGGCGCAGGGGGCGCGGAAAACACCTTC CASSLGAGGAENTF
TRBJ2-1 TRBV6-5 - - TGTGCCAGCAGTTACTCAAGACCGACCCACAATGAGCAGTTCTTC CASSYSRPTHNEQFF
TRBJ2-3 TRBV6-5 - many TGTGCCAGCAGTTACGTCAGGGGATTTAGCACAGATACGCAGTATTTT CASSYVRGFSTDTQYF
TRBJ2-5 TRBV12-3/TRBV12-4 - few TGTGCCAGCAGCTTTCTCCGGGATGAGGGATTTTCAATGGAGACCCAGTACTTC CASSFLRDEGFSMETQYF
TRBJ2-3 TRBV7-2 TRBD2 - TGTGCCAGCGGGGCGGGGGGGCACGGAGATACGCAGTATTTT CASGAGGHGDTQYF
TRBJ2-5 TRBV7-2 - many TGTGCCAGCAGCTTAGCAGTTGGGGAGACCCAGTACTTC CASSLAVGETQYF
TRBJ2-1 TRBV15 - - TGTGCCACCAGCAGACCCCGGGACACCTACAATGAGCAGTTCTTC CATSRPRDTYNEQFF
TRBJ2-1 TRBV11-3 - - TGTGCCAGCAGCGCGGGACCACCCAATGAGCAGTTCTTC CASSAGPPNEQFF
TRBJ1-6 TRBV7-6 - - TGTGCCAGCAGCTTAGCTACTCAGAGCTCCTATAATTCACCCCTCCACTTT CASSLATQSSYNSPLHF
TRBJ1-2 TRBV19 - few TGTGCCGCCGAGGGCAGGGCCAATGGCTACACCTTC CAAEGRANGYTF
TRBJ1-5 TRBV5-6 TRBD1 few TGTGCCAGCAGCTGGGGGACAGTGCAGCCCCAGCATTTT CASSWGTVQPQHF
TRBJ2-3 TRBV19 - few TGTGCCAGTAGTCTCAGGGGACCGCCTCAATTCACAGATACGCAGTATTTT CASSLRGPPQFTDTQYF
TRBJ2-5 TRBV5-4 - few TGTGCCAGCAGCACCCGGGACGAGCAAGAGACCCAGTACTTC CASSTRDEQETQYF